This TCR beta chain was observed in a study of T cell responses to AZD1222 COVID-19 vaccine. CDR1 and CDR2 from the germline V gene are LGHDT and YNNKEL (reference sequence). Trimming left V 1 base short and J 4 bases short, with 7 bases between. The CDR3 spans 13 residues. About this clone itself: Its antigen is not identified.

Analysis merged second doses at about 4 or about 12 weeks. Study outcomes and limitations: Repertoires were sampled only after the peak T cell response. Most donors were white British and more were female, and clonal diversity was possibly underestimated. Compared with day 0, the breadth and depth of the Spike-specific TCR repertoire rose significantly after two doses of AZD1222.

Measured with immunoSEQ multiplex PCR; TCRdb has only the in-frame clones, and not every one. The sample consists of tens of thousands of clones, about 80% of them appearing once. This rearrangement joins TRBV3-1 (or the pseudogene TRBV3-2) to TRBJ1-2; D unclear. Sequenced here: peripheral blood, sampled 28 days after the second AZD1222 dose. The TCR was taken from an adult who received the AZD1222 COVID-19 vaccine. The CDR3 bases are TGTGCCAGCAGCCAAGGGCAGTTCTATGGCTACACCTTC. Protein product: CASSQGQFYGYTF.